This TCR beta chain comes out of a study of blood T cells in healthy people across ages. Study-level points and caveats: Per million T cells, TCR beta diversity dropped about linearly as age rose.

This clonotype appeared once. The antigen is undetermined. A second PCR, run for roughly 7 to 11 cycles, used a sample-barcoded 5' primer plus a J-beta primer mix. Each cDNA was tagged by a template-switch adaptor containing 12 random nucleotides. Every sample gave at least 2.5 million paired-end reads containing CDR3. TCRdb reanalysed the 5' RACE reads using MiXCR and keeps one entry per CDR3 protein. The sample lists around 750,000 distinct CDR3 sequences; approximately 55% were seen once. The CDR3 loop spans 15 amino acids. V gave up 1 base and J gave up 6 bases, with 16 bases separating them. From germline, CDR1 is SGHRS and CDR2 YFSETQ.

The specimen sequenced was blood. The chain employs TRBV5-1 and TRBJ1-2; D is perhaps TRBD1 (6 bases). This TCR came from a man aged 80 or over in good health. This CDR3 reads CASSLFLGGADGYTF. The DNA of the CDR3 is TGCGCCAGCAGCTTGTTCCTCGGGGGCGCGGATGGCTACACCTTC.